The entry that follows covers one TCR beta chain sequence. The sample comes from a study of blood T cell repertoires in COVID-19. Study information: Spain, Italy and the United States supplied samples that represented acute and convalescent COVID-19.

The method was immunoSEQ multiplex PCR; TCRdb's version includes in-frame clones alone and lacks a portion of them. The sample comprises roughly 200,000 clones, about nine tenths of which are singletons, and 2% to 2.5% rests with the top ten. V dropped 5 bases and J dropped 4; count of bases not matched to a gene: 8. CDR3 length: 14 residues. Germline V lookup: CDR1 SGHNT, CDR2 YYREEE (reference sequence). The sequence derives from a woman between 25 and 40 years old who had recovered from COVID-19. The chain recombines TRBV5-4 with TRBJ1-1; 7 bases fit TRBD1. Material for sequencing was PBMCs or T cells enriched from blood (not recorded which). The chain's CDR3 is CASSFDRVVTEAFF. The CDR3 DNA follows: TGTGCCAGCAGTTTTGACAGGGTAGTCACTGAAGCTTTCTTT.